These T cell receptor beta chains were read from a single sample in a study of T cell repertoires in ileal Crohn's disease. This table comes from immunoSEQ multiplex PCR, and its TCRdb copy is limited to in-frame clones, with some not included. The sample yields about 9,400 clones, about 80% seen once. The source material was ileal tissue. The receptors originated from an adult with Crohn's disease. Each CDR3 is given with its conserved first and last residue. Fields, in order: D gene, J gene, V gene, clone size, CDR3 protein, CDR3 DNA. The D gene is left open where the match is weak. Some rows mark clone size as missing; the rest say once, few, many or name a class of expanded clone.

>TRBD1|TRBJ1-6|TRBV6-5|NA
CASSLTGNSPLHF
TGTGCCAGCAGTTTGACAGGGAATTCACCCCTCCACTTT
>TRBD2|TRBJ2-4|TRBV7-9|NA
CASVSSGTSRDIQYF
TGTGCCAGCGTAAGTTCCGGGACTAGTAGGGACATTCAGTACTTC
>NA|TRBJ1-4|TRBV4-1|NA
CASSQLGRVNEKLFF
TGCGCCAGCAGCCAACTCGGGCGGGTTAATGAAAAACTGTTTTTT
>NA|TRBJ1-1|TRBV7-3|NA
CASSLYLNTEAFF
TGTGCCAGCAGCTTATACTTGAACACTGAAGCTTTCTTT
>TRBD2|TRBJ2-1|TRBV6-1|NA
CASRVLAGGNNEQFF
TGTGCCAGCAGGGTTTTAGCGGGAGGTAACAATGAGCAGTTCTTC
>TRBD1|TRBJ2-7|TRBV11-2|NA
CASSYGTGGDSSYEQYF
TGTGCCAGCAGCTATGGGACAGGGGGTGACTCCTCCTACGAGCAGTACTTC
>TRBD1|TRBJ2-7|TRBV19|NA
CASSRAGGSSYEQYF
TGTGCCAGTAGTCGAGCAGGGGGTAGCTCCTACGAGCAGTACTTC
>TRBD1|TRBJ1-1|TRBV25-1|few
CASRRQGPSFF
TGTGCCAGCAGGCGACAGGGTCCGTCTTTCTTT
>NA|TRBJ1-2|TRBV30|NA
CAWSYPPLSRYGYTF
TGTGCCTGGAGCTATCCCCCCCTTTCCCGGTATGGCTACACCTTC
>NA|TRBJ1-5|TRBV7-9|NA
CASSLWQGSNQPQHF
TGTGCCAGCAGCTTATGGCAGGGAAGCAATCAGCCCCAGCATTTT
>TRBD1|TRBJ1-4|TRBV5-1|once
CASSLAVAGGTVNEKLFF
TGCGCCAGCAGCTTGGCCGTGGCAGGGGGCACGGTTAATGAAAAACTGTTTTTT
>NA|TRBJ2-7|TRBV18|NA
CASSPLPVVVDEQYF
TGTGCCAGCTCACCGCTGCCGGTAGTGGTCGACGAGCAGTACTTC
>TRBD1|TRBJ2-2|TRBV5-4|NA
CASSSGTVTGELFF
TGTGCCAGCAGCTCCGGGACAGTCACCGGGGAGCTGTTTTTT
>NA|TRBJ1-5|TRBV19|NA
CASSISGNQPQHF
TGTGCCAGTAGTATTTCGGGCAATCAGCCCCAGCATTTT
>TRBD1|TRBJ1-3|TRBV30|NA
CAWSPSGLRGLGGNTIYF
TGTGCCTGGAGTCCCTCCGGCCTCAGGGGGCTCGGAGGAAACACCATATATTTT
>NA|TRBJ2-6|TRBV14|NA
CASSLTNSGANVLTF
TGTGCCAGCAGCCTTACAAACTCTGGGGCCAACGTCCTGACTTTC
>NA|TRBJ1-1|TRBV5-4|NA
CASSSTTSTEAFF
TGTGCCAGCAGCTCTACTACAAGCACTGAAGCTTTCTTT
>NA|TRBJ2-7|TRBV28|NA
CASSFQEISRRREQYF
TGTGCCAGCAGTTTTCAGGAAATTAGCCGGCGGAGGGAGCAGTACTTC
>NA|TRBJ2-3|TRBV5-1|few
CASSFEVGSGTDTQYF
TGCGCCAGCAGCTTCGAGGTTGGCTCAGGCACAGATACGCAGTATTTT
>NA|TRBJ2-3|TRBV9|few
CASSAGSRKTDTQYF
TGTGCCAGCAGCGCAGGTAGTAGGAAAACAGATACGCAGTATTTT
>NA|TRBJ1-2|TRBV9|NA
CASSVVGGYGYTF
TGTGCCAGCAGCGTAGTCGGGGGTTATGGCTACACCTTC
>TRBD1|TRBJ2-7|TRBV6-1|NA
CASRGQGSVSYEQYF
TGTGCCAGCAGGGGACAGGGGTCTGTTTCGTACGAGCAGTACTTC
>NA|TRBJ2-1|TRBV18|NA
CASSPSGTSGGEQFF
TGTGCCAGCTCACCATCAGGGACGTCCGGGGGTGAGCAGTTCTTC
>TRBD1|TRBJ1-2|TRBV6-1|NA
CASIQGALANYGYTF
TGTGCCAGCATTCAGGGGGCTCTAGCTAACTATGGCTACACCTTC
>NA|TRBJ1-6|TRBV28|NA
CASGRGNSPLHF
TGTGCCAGCGGGCGGGGTAATTCACCCCTCCACTTT
>TRBD1|TRBJ1-2|TRBV7-9|few
CASSQGTGGPGYTF
TGTGCCAGCAGCCAAGGGACAGGGGGTCCTGGCTACACCTTC
>TRBD2|TRBJ2-2|TRBV10-3|NA
CATTSGGNTGELFF
TGTGCCACCACTAGCGGGGGTAACACCGGGGAGCTGTTTTTT
>NA|TRBJ2-5|TRBV28|NA
CASVPGGRETQYF
TGTGCCAGCGTCCCAGGGGGGCGAGAGACCCAGTACTTC
>NA|TRBJ2-1|TRBV6-4|few
CASSDSDSSEQFF
TGTGCCAGCAGTGACTCAGACAGCAGTGAGCAGTTCTTC
>TRBD1|TRBJ1-1|TRBV19|NA
CASTGQGIGTEAFF
TGTGCCAGTACCGGACAGGGGATTGGCACTGAAGCTTTCTTT
>TRBD2|TRBJ2-1|TRBV11-1|NA
CASSFMGGRASDEQFF
TGTGCCAGCAGCTTCATGGGAGGGAGGGCCTCAGATGAGCAGTTCTTC
>TRBD1|TRBJ1-5|TRBV28|NA
CASSPGTGVNQPQHF
TGTGCCAGCAGCCCCGGGACAGGCGTCAATCAGCCCCAGCATTTT
>NA|TRBJ2-2|TRBV5-5|NA
CASSWRQYTGELFF
TGTGCCAGCAGCTGGCGGCAGTACACCGGGGAGCTGTTTTTT
>TRBD1|TRBJ1-1|TRBV30|few
CAWGQGQLNTEAFF
TGTGCCTGGGGGCAGGGACAGCTCAACACTGAAGCTTTCTTT
>TRBD1|TRBJ1-6|TRBV19|large
CASSRQGGNSPLHF
TGTGCCAGTAGTAGACAGGGGGGAAATTCACCCCTCCACTTT
>NA|TRBJ2-7|TRBV6-6|few
CASSQWGLGSYEQYF
TGTGCCAGCAGTCAGTGGGGACTGGGCTCCTACGAGCAGTACTTC
>NA|TRBJ1-4|TRBV2|NA
CASMQGTTNEKLFF
TGTGCCAGCATGCAGGGAACAACTAATGAAAAACTGTTTTTT
>NA|TRBJ1-4|TRBV5-1|NA
CASSLGGAGEKLFF
TGCGCCAGCAGCCTAGGGGGGGCTGGAGAAAAACTGTTTTTT
>TRBD2|TRBJ2-3|TRBV7-9|NA
CASSLLAGGPYTDTQYF
TGTGCCAGCAGCTTACTTGCGGGAGGGCCCTACACAGATACGCAGTATTTT
>NA|TRBJ2-5|TRBV6-5|NA
CASSGMGGAGTQYF
TGTGCCAGCAGTGGCATGGGGGGGGCTGGGACCCAGTACTTC
>TRBD2|TRBJ2-1|TRBV2|NA
CASTGLAGRNEQFF
TGTGCCAGCACAGGACTAGCGGGTAGGAATGAGCAGTTCTTC
>TRBD2|TRBJ2-1|TRBV9|NA
CASSVGLAGAYEQFF
TGTGCCAGCAGCGTAGGACTAGCGGGGGCCTACGAGCAGTTCTTC
>TRBD1|TRBJ2-3|TRBV5-1|NA
CASSSGGWADTQYF
TGCGCCAGCAGCTCAGGGGGCTGGGCAGATACGCAGTATTTT
>NA|TRBJ2-5|TRBV5-6|few
CASSLGPRDKETQYF
TGTGCCAGCAGCTTGGGTCCCAGGGACAAAGAGACCCAGTACTTC
>TRBD2|TRBJ2-5|TRBV9|NA
CASDRGLASFQETQYF
TGTGCCAGCGACAGAGGACTAGCCTCGTTTCAAGAGACCCAGTACTTC
>TRBD2|TRBJ2-7|TRBV7-2|NA
CASSFAGDGSYEQYF
TGTGCCAGCAGCTTTGCGGGGGACGGCTCCTACGAGCAGTACTTC
>TRBD1|TRBJ2-7|TRBV7-8|NA
CASSLGSGGGYEQYF
TGTGCCAGCAGCTTAGGTTCAGGGGGCGGCTACGAGCAGTACTTC
>NA|TRBJ2-7|TRBV7-2|NA
CASSSQGGTYEQYF
TGTGCCAGCAGCTCACAGGGGGGGACCTACGAGCAGTACTTC
>NA|TRBJ2-6|TRBV7-2|NA
CASSLKQINPSGANVLTF
TGTGCCAGCAGCTTAAAACAAATTAATCCTTCTGGGGCCAACGTCCTGACTTTC
>TRBD2|TRBJ2-5|TRBV10-3|NA
CAISDPSTSGIGETQYF
TGTGCCATCAGTGATCCCTCGACTAGCGGGATAGGAGAGACCCAGTACTTC
>NA|TRBJ1-1|TRBV27|once
CASSLFSGVGEAFF
TGTGCCAGCAGTTTATTCTCAGGGGTCGGTGAAGCTTTCTTT
>TRBD1|TRBJ2-1|TRBV28|NA
CASYSRTGQGYNEQFF
TGTGCCAGCTATTCTCGAACGGGACAGGGCTACAATGAGCAGTTCTTC
>NA|TRBJ1-5|TRBV6-1|NA
CASSEPFNQPQHF
TGTGCCAGCAGCGAGCCCTTCAATCAGCCCCAGCATTTT
>NA|TRBJ1-2|TRBV2|NA
CASSGPLDGYTF
TGTGCCAGCAGTGGACCCCTAGATGGCTACACCTTC
>TRBD2|TRBJ2-3|TRBV5-6|NA
CASSFEREGDTQYF
TGTGCCAGCAGCTTCGAGCGGGAGGGAGATACGCAGTATTTT
>TRBD1|TRBJ2-1|TRBV5-1|NA
CASSLGTGQGIGNEQFF
TGCGCCAGCAGCTTGGGCACCGGACAGGGGATCGGTAATGAGCAGTTCTTC
>NA|TRBJ1-6|TRBV5-5|once
CASSLSGDSPLHF
TGTGCCAGCAGCCTGAGCGGGGATTCACCCCTCCACTTT